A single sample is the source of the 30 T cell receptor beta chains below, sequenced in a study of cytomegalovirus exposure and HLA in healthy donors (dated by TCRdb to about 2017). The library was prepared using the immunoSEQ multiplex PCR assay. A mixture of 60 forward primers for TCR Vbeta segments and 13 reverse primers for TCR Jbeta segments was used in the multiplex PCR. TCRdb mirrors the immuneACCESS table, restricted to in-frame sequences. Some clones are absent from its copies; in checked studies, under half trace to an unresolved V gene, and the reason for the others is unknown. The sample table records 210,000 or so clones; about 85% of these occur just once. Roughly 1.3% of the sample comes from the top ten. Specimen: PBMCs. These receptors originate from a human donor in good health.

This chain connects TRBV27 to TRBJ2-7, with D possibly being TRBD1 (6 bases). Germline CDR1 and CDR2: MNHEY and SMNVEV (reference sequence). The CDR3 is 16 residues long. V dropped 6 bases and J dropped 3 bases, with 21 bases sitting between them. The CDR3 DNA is TGTGCCAGCAGCCTTAGCCCGGACAGTCAAAACTACGAGCAGTACTTC. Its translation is CASSLSPDSQNYEQYF.

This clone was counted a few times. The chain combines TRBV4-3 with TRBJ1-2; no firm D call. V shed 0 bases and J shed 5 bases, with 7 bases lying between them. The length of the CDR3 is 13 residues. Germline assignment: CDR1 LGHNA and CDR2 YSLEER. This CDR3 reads CASSQEFQYGYTF. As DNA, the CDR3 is TGCGCCAGCAGCCAAGAATTCCAATATGGCTACACCTTC.

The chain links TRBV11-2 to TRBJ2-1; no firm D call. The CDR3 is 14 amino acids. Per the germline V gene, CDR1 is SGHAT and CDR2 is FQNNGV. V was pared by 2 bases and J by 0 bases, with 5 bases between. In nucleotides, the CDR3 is TGTGCCAGCAGCTTACTTTACTCCTACAATGAGCAGTTCTTC. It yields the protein CASSLLYSYNEQFF.

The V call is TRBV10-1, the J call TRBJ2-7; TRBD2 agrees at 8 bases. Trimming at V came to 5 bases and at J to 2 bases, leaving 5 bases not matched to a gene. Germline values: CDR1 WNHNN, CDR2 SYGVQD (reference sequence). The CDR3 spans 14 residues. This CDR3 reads CASSRTSTAYEQYF. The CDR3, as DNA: TGCGCCAGCAGTCGGACTAGCACTGCCTACGAGCAGTACTTC.

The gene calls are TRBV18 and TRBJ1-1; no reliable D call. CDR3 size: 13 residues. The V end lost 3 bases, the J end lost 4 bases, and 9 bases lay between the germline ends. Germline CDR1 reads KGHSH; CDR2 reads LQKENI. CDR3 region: CASSPPPGTEAFF. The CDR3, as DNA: TGTGCCAGCTCACCGCCCCCGGGCACTGAAGCTTTCTTT.

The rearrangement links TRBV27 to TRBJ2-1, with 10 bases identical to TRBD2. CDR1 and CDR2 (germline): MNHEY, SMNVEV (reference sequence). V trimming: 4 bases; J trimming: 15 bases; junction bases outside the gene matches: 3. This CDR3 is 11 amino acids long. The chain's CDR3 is CASSSGLASFF. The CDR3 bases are TGTGCCAGCAGTTCGGGACTAGCGTCGTTCTTC.

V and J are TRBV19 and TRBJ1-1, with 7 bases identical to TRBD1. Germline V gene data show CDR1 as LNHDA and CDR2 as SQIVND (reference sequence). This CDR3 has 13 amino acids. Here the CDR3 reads CDRGGSMNTEAFF. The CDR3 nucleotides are TGTGACAGAGGGGGCTCCATGAACACTGAAGCTTTCTTT. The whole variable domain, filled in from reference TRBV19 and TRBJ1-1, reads DGGITQSPKYLFRKEGQNVTLSCEQNLNHDAMYWYRQDPGQGLRLIYYSQIVNDFQKGDIAEGYSVSREKKESFPLTVTSAQKNPTAFYLCDRGGSMNTEAFFGQGTRLTVV.

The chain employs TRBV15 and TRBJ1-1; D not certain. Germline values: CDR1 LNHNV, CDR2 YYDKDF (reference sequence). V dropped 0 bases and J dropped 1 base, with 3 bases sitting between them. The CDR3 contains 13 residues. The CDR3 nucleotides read TGTGCCACCAGCAGAGATCAGAACACTGAAGCTTTCTTT. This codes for CATSRDQNTEAFF.

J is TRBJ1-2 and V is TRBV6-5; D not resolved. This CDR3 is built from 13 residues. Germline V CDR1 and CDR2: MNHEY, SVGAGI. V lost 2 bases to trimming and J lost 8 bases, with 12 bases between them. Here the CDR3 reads CASSYRGPRGYTF. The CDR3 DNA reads TGTGCCAGCAGTTACAGAGGGCCCCGCGGCTACACCTTC.

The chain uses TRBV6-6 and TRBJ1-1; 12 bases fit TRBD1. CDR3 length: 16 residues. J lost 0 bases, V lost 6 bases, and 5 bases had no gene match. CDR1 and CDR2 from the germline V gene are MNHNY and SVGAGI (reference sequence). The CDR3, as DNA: TGTGCCAGCAGAAAGGGACAGGGGGCTATGAACACTGAAGCTTTCTTT. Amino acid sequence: CASRKGQGAMNTEAFF.

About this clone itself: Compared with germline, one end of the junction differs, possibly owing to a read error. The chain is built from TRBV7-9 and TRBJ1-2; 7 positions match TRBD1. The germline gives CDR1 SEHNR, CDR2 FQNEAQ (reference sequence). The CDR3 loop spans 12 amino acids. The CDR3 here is CSSSRDSYGYTF. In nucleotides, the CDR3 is TGTTCCAGCAGCCGGGACAGCTATGGCTACACCTTC.

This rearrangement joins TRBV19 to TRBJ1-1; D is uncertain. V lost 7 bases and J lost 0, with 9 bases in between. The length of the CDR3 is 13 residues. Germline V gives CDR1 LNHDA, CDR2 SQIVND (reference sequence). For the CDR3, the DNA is TGTGCCAGTACAGATCGGGTGAACACTGAAGCTTTCTTT. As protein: CASTDRVNTEAFF.

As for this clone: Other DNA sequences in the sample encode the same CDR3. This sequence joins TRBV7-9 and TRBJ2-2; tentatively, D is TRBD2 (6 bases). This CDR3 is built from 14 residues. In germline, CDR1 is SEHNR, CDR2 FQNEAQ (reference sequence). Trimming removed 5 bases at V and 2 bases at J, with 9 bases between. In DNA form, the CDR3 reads TGTGCCAGCAGCCCCGGGACTAACACCGGGGAGCTGTTTTTT. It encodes CASSPGTNTGELFF.

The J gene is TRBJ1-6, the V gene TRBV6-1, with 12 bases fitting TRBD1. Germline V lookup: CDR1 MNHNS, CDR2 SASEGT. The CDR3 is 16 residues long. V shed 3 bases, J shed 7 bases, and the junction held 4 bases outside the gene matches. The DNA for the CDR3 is TGTGCCAGCAGTGAGGGGACAGGGGGCGGAAATTCACCCCTCCACTTT. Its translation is CASSEGTGGGNSPLHF.

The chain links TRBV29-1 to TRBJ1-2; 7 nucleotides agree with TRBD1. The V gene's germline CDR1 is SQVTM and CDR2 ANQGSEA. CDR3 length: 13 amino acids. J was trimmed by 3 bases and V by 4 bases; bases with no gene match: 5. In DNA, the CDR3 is TGCAGCGTTGGACAGGGCGATTACTATGGCTACACCTTC. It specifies CSVGQGDYYGYTF.

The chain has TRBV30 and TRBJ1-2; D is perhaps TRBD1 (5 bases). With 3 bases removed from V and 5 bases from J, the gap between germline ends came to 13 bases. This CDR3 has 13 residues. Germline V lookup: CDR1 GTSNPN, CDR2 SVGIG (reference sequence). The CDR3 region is CAWRQGWEYGYTF. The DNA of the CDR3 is TGTGCCTGGAGGCAGGGCTGGGAATATGGCTACACCTTC.

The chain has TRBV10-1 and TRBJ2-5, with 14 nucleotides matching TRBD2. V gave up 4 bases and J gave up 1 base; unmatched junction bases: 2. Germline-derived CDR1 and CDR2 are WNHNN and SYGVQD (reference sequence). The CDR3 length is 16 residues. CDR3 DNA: TGCGCCAGCAGTGGGGGACTAGCGGGAGTCCAAGAGACCCAGTACTTC. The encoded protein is CASSGGLAGVQETQYF.

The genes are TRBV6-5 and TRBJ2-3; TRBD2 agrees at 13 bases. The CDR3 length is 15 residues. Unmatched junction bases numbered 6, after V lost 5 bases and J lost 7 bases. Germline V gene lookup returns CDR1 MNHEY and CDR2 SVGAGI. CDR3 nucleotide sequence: TGTGCCAGCAGTAAACTAGCGGGAGGGCCAAATACGCAGTATTTT. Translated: CASSKLAGGPNTQYF.

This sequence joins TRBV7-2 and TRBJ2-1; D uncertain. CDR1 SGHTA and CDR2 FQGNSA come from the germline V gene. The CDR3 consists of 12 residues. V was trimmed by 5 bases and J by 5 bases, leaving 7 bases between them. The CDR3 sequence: CASSPRDNEQFF. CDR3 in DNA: TGTGCCAGCAGCCCCCGGGACAATGAGCAGTTCTTC.

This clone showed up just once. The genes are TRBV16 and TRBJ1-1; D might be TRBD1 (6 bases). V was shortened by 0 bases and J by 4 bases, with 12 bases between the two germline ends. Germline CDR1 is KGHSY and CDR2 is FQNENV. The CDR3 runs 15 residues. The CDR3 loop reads CASSQSQGPGTEAFF. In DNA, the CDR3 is TGTGCCAGCAGCCAATCGCAGGGGCCTGGCACTGAAGCTTTCTTT.

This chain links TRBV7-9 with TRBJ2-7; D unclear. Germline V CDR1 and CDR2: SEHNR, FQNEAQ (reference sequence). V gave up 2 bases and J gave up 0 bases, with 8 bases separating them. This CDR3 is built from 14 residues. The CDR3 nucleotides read TGTGCCAGCAGCTTATTTCTGAGCTCCTACGAGCAGTACTTC. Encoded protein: CASSLFLSSYEQYF.

The CDR3 DNA reads TGCGCCAGTAGGGGAGGGGACACTGAAGCTTTCTTT. Its protein is CASRGGDTEAFF. V is TRBV5-1 and J is TRBJ1-1, with TRBD1 as a possible D gene (5 bases). V was pared by 8 bases and J by 3 bases, with 11 bases between. This CDR3 contains 12 residues. Germline CDR1 is SGHRS and CDR2 is YFSETQ.

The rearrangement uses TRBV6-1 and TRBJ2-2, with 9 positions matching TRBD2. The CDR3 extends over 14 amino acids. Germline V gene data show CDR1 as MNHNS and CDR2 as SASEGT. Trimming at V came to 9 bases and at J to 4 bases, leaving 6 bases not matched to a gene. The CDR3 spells CASPGTSLTGELFF. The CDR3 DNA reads TGTGCCAGTCCCGGGACTAGCCTCACCGGGGAGCTGTTTTTT.

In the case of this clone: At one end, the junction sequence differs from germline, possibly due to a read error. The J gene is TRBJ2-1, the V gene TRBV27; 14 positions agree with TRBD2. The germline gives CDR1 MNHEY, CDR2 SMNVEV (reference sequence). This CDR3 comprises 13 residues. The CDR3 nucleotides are TGTGCCAGCAGAGGGACTAGCGGGAGCAAGTGGGTCTTC. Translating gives CASRGTSGSKWVF.

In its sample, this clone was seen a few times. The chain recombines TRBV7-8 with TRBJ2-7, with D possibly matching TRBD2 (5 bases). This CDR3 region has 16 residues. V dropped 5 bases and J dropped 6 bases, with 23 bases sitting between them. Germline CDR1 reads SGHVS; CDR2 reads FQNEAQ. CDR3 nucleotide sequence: TGTGCCAGCAGCCGATCGGGGTTGAGGGAGAGATTCGAGCAGTACTTC. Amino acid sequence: CASSRSGLRERFEQYF.

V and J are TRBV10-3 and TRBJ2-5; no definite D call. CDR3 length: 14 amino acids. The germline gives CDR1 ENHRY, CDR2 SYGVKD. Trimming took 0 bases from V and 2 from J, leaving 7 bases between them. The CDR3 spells CAISESGGQETQYF. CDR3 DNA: TGTGCCATCAGTGAGTCCGGCGGACAAGAGACCCAGTACTTC.

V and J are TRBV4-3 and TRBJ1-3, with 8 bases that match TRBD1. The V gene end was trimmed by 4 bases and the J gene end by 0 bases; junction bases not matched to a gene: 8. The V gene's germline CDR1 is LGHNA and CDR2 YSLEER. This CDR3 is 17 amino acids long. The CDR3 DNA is TGCGCCAGCAGCCTAGCGACAGGGGCTCTCTCTGGAAACACCATATATTTT. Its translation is CASSLATGALSGNTIYF.

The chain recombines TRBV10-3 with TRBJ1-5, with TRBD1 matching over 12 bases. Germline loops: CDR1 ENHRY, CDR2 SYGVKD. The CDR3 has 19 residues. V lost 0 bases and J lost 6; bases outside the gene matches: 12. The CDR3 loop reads CAISESTGWDRGHAQPQHF. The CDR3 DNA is TGTGCCATCAGTGAGTCGACTGGGTGGGACAGGGGGCATGCTCAGCCCCAGCATTTT.

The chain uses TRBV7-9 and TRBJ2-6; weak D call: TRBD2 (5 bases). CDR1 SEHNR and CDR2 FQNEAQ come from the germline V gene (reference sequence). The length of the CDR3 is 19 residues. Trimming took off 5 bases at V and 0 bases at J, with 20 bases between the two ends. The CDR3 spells CASSNRRGIPSSGANVLTF. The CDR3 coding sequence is TGTGCCAGCAGCAACCGACGAGGGATTCCCTCCTCTGGGGCCAACGTCCTGACTTTC.

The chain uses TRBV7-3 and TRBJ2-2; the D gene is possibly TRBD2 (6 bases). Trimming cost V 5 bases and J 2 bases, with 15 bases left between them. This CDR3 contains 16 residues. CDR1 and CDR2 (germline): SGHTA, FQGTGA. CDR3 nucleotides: TGTGCCAGCAGCCCCTGGGGCGGGACTAACACCGGGGAGCTGTTTTTT. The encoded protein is CASSPWGGTNTGELFF.